Sequencing of this T cell receptor (beta chain) was carried out in a study of T cells in Graves' hyperthyroidism and ophthalmopathy. RNA transcripts gave rise to amplified TCR beta CDR3 regions. TCR CDR3 underwent first-round RT-PCR with the HTBI primer set. Each CDR3 protein gets one entry after TCRdb re-called the multiplex PCR reads with MiXCR. In the table there are 530,000 or so distinct CDR3 sequences, approximately 24% of which are singletons. This clonotype was counted ten times or more. Material for sequencing was blood. The TCR comes from a woman aged 25-40 years with Graves' ophthalmopathy.

CDR3 coding DNA: TGTGCCAGCAGCTTAGTATCCACTAGCGGACAAGAGACCCAGTACTTC. Its protein is CASSLVSTSGQETQYF. V is TRBV7-2 and J is TRBJ2-5; 8 nucleotides align to TRBD2. CDR3 length: 16 residues. The V gene end was trimmed by 1 base and the J gene end by 2 bases; junction bases not matched to a gene: 6. The germline V gene has CDR1 SGHTA and CDR2 FQGNSA.